The 3 T cell receptor beta chains in this list originate from one sample, sequenced in a study of blood T cell repertoires in COVID-19. Clones were sequenced by immunoSEQ multiplex PCR, and TCRdb holds only the in-frame ones, with some missing. This sample has a few hundred thousand clones, with around 80% found just once. The sequencing sample was made of peripheral blood. These receptors were obtained from a man aged 45-65 years with active or convalescent COVID-19.

In this sample, this clone turned up once. This chain uses TRBV3-1 (or the pseudogene TRBV3-2) with TRBJ2-3; the D is unclear. V gave up 6 bases and J gave up 1 base, with 5 bases separating them. This CDR3 has 12 amino acids. Germline V lookup: CDR1 LGHDT, CDR2 YNNKEL (reference sequence). DNA of the CDR3: TGTGCCAGCAGTCAGGGCACAGATACGCAGTATTTT. It codes for CASSQGTDTQYF.

The rearrangement links TRBV10-1 to TRBJ1-1, with D possibly being TRBD1 (6 bases). This CDR3 spans 16 amino acids. V was clipped by 2 bases and J by 4 bases, with 17 bases between them. CDR1 and CDR2 from the germline V gene are WNHNN and SYGVQD (reference sequence). CDR3 loop: CASSEAGGAFSTEAFF. In DNA form, the CDR3 reads TGCGCCAGCAGTGAGGCGGGGGGCGCGTTTAGCACTGAAGCTTTCTTT.

The chain uses TRBV15 and TRBJ1-2; TRBD1 matches at 11 bases. Germline CDR1 LNHNV, CDR2 YYDKDF (reference sequence). This CDR3 comprises 16 residues. Trimming cost V 3 bases and J 5 bases; bases outside gene matches: 8. In nucleotides, the CDR3 is TGTGCCACCAGCAGGGACGGACAGGGGGCGATATATGGCTACACCTTC. Amino acid sequence: CATSRDGQGAIYGYTF.